The 19 T cell receptor beta chains below all came from one sample that was sequenced in a study of T cells in Graves' hyperthyroidism and ophthalmopathy (dated by TCRdb to 2018 to 2020). Library preparation used multiplex PCR. Sequencing was carried out with an Illumina HiSeq 2000. Amplification of TCR beta CDR3 regions was carried out from RNA transcripts. A first-round RT-PCR of the TCR CDR3 used the HTBI primer set with the Qiagen OneStep RT-PCR kit. The public reads were reanalyzed by TCRdb: fastp trimming at Q25, MiXCR alignment, in-frame beta chains only. Every CDR3 protein is listed once, alongside the most common genes and DNA of its rows. The sample data list approximately 400,000 distinct CDR3 sequences, and approximately 13% of these were observed just once. About a fifth of the sample is taken by the ten largest. Sequencing used blood. Every receptor here comes from a man aged 25 to 40 with Graves' hyperthyroidism that later progressed to Graves' ophthalmopathy.

This clonotype has ten or more counts. J is TRBJ2-5 and V is TRBV28; 7 bases map to TRBD1. Germline V CDR1 and CDR2: MDHEN, SYDVKM. The CDR3 runs to 16 residues. J was trimmed by 4 bases and V by 6 bases; bases with no gene match: 14. DNA of the CDR3: TGTGCCAGCAGCAAAAGACGGGACAGCCAGGGAGAGACCCAGTACTTC. It specifies CASSKRRDSQGETQYF.

This clonotype was found a few times. The chain has TRBV14 and TRBJ1-2; D is unclear. CDR3 length: 12 residues. From germline, CDR1 is SGHDN and CDR2 FVKESK. Trimming removed 4 bases from V and 6 bases from J, with 9 bases in between. CDR3 DNA: TGTGCCAGCAGCCCAAACGGTAATGGCTACACCTTC. Translation gives CASSPNGNGYTF.

The J gene is TRBJ1-4, the V gene TRBV6-5; D is uncertain. Germline V lookup: CDR1 MNHEY, CDR2 SVGAGI. This CDR3 comprises 14 residues. Trimming pared 2 bases from V and 6 bases from J, leaving 10 bases between. CDR3 in amino acids: CASSYGQRHEKLFF. CDR3 sequence (DNA): TGTGCCAGCAGTTACGGGCAGCGCCATGAAAAACTGTTTTTT.

The chain carries TRBV7-6 and TRBJ2-3, with D possibly being TRBD2 (6 bases). Germline CDR1 SGHVS, CDR2 FNYEAQ. This CDR3 comprises 17 residues. Trimming removed 5 bases from V and 0 bases from J, with 18 bases in between. The CDR3 DNA is TGTGCCAGCAGCCCGCAGCGGTGGAGCGGGAGCACAGATACGCAGTATTTT. Its protein is CASSPQRWSGSTDTQYF.

This clonotype was picked up a small number of times. A junction end diverges from the germline sequence, so it may reflect a read error. The rearrangement uses TRBV12-3 or TRBV12-4 and TRBJ2-5; D tentatively reads TRBD1 or TRBD2 (5 bases each). This CDR3 spans 13 amino acids. The CDR3 spells CTSGLGVQETQYF. CDR3 in DNA: TGTACCAGCGGCCTAGGGGTACAAGAGACCCAGTACTTC.

The gene calls are TRBV5-5 and TRBJ1-1; D is perhaps TRBD1 (5 bases). Trimming removed 0 bases at V and 0 bases at J, with 9 bases between. The CDR3 is 15 amino acids. Germline V gives CDR1 SGHKS, CDR2 YYEKEE (reference sequence). The CDR3, as DNA: TGTGCCAGCAGCTTGGCCAGGGCCTTGAACACTGAAGCTTTCTTT. Encoded protein: CASSLARALNTEAFF.

This clonotype was counted ten times or more. The V and J genes are TRBV7-9 and TRBJ2-2; 10 bases match TRBD2. The germline V gene encodes CDR1 SEHNR and CDR2 FQNEAQ (reference sequence). There are 15 residues in the CDR3. The junction had 3 bases not matched to a gene; V was cut back by 4 bases and J by 4 bases. The CDR3 sequence: CASSSLAGRTGELFF. In nucleotides, the CDR3 is TGTGCCAGCAGCTCACTAGCGGGGCGCACCGGGGAGCTGTTTTTT.

This clonotype was observed many times. The chain's CDR3 is CASSLDRDYGYTF. The CDR3, as DNA: TGTGCCAGCAGTTTAGACAGGGACTATGGCTACACCTTC. The chain uses TRBV28 and TRBJ1-2, with 7 bases identical to TRBD1. Trimming at V came to 2 bases and at J to 3 bases, leaving 0 bases not matched to a gene. The CDR3 extends over 13 amino acids. Per the germline V gene, CDR1 is MDHEN and CDR2 is SYDVKM.

This clonotype was seen a few times. The chain recombines TRBV4-2 with TRBJ2-5; maybe TRBD1 (5 bases). This CDR3 has 15 amino acids. The V gene lost 0 bases and the J gene lost 7 bases, with 15 bases spanning the gap. Per germline, CDR1 LGHNA and CDR2 YNFKEQ. DNA for the CDR3: TGTGCCAGCAGCCAAGACCGGACCTCCCAGGGGACCCAGTACTTC. Its protein product is CASSQDRTSQGTQYF.

This clonotype was seen a few times. The genes are TRBV10-1 and TRBJ2-7, with D perhaps being TRBD1 or TRBD2 (5 bases each). The CDR3 covers 16 residues. Germline CDR1 is WNHNN and CDR2 is SYGVQD (reference sequence). V was trimmed by 6 bases and J by 0 bases, leaving 18 bases between them. The CDR3 region is CASRQRWGSSSYEQYF. DNA for the CDR3: TGCGCCAGCAGGCAGAGGTGGGGGTCCAGCTCCTACGAGCAGTACTTC.

There are a few counts of this clonotype. This rearrangement joins TRBV30 to TRBJ2-3; D remains unclear. Germline V gene data show CDR1 as GTSNPN and CDR2 as SVGIG (reference sequence). The CDR3 contains 14 residues. Trimming stripped 2 bases from V and 0 bases from J, with 9 bases between. This chain's CDR3 is CAWSISTSTDTQYF. For the CDR3, the DNA is TGTGCCTGGAGTATTTCTACTAGCACAGATACGCAGTATTTT.

This clonotype was seen ten or more times. The chain uses TRBV12-3 or TRBV12-4 and TRBJ1-6, with D maybe TRBD1 (5 bases). The CDR3 length is 14 residues. V lost 1 base to trimming and J lost 4 bases, with 5 bases between them. The CDR3 coding sequence is TGTGCCAGCAGTTTAGGACAGTATAATTCACCCCTCCACTTT. This encodes CASSLGQYNSPLHF.

This clonotype was counted many times. The gene calls are TRBV20-1 and TRBJ2-5, with 9 bases that match TRBD2. Unmatched junction bases numbered 6, after V lost 2 bases and J lost 5 bases. Germline V gives CDR1 DFQATT, CDR2 SNEGSKA (reference sequence). CDR3 length: 14 residues. The CDR3 here is CSARRGGAAETQYF. The CDR3 DNA reads as TGCAGTGCTAGACGCGGGGGGGCCGCGGAGACCCAGTACTTC.

Concerning this clonotype: One end of the junction does not line up with germline, which may come from a read error. J is TRBJ1-4 and V is TRBV7-9; D gene uncertain. Germline-derived CDR1 and CDR2 are SEHNR and FQNEAQ (reference sequence). This CDR3 has 12 residues. CDR3 residues: CANSPGNEKLFF. DNA of the CDR3: TGTGCCAACAGCCCGGGAAACGAAAAACTGTTTTTT.

This clonotype was found many times. The V gene is TRBV6-5, the J gene TRBJ1-1; a possible D gene is TRBD1 (6 bases). V was clipped by 0 bases and J by 0 bases, with 17 bases between them. The CDR3 is 18 amino acids. Germline loops: CDR1 MNHEY, CDR2 SVGAGI. CDR3 protein: CASSYSKWGAGMNTEAFF. The CDR3 coding sequence is TGTGCCAGCAGTTACTCGAAATGGGGGGCCGGAATGAACACTGAAGCTTTCTTT.

This clonotype was found many times. The V gene is TRBV15, the J gene TRBJ1-6, with 12 bases matching TRBD1. The V segment lost 8 bases and the J segment 9 bases; nucleotides outside the gene matches: 14. CDR3 length equals 17 residues. Germline V gene lookup returns CDR1 LNHNV and CDR2 YYDKDF (reference sequence). For the CDR3, the DNA is TGTGCCACCGGCCGGGGGGACAGGGGGCGCCTTGGTTCACCCCTCCACTTT. It codes for CATGRGDRGRLGSPLHF.

The rearrangement links TRBV20-1 to TRBJ1-6; tentative D call: TRBD1 (5 bases). The ends were cut back, 5 bases at V and 7 bases at J, with 12 bases in the middle. CDR1 is DFQATT, CDR2 SNEGSKA, per germline (reference sequence). The CDR3 length is 13 residues. CDR3 loop: CSASGTANSPLHF. The CDR3 region has the DNA TGCAGTGCTTCCGGGACGGCGAATTCACCCCTCCACTTT.

This clonotype was picked up a small number of times. This sequence joins TRBV12-3 or TRBV12-4 and TRBJ2-4; D call uncertain. Trimming removed 7 bases at V and 9 bases at J, with 10 bases between. The CDR3 loop spans 11 amino acids. CDR3 nucleotides: TGTGCCAGCACAGTGTTGGGCATTCAGTACTTC. Translation: CASTVLGIQYF.

This clonotype has at least ten counts. The rearrangement joins TRBV11-2 to TRBJ2-7; unclear D gene. Germline V gene sequence: CDR1 SGHAT, CDR2 FQNNGV. Between the trimmed V and J ends, which lost 4 bases and 1 base, there was a span of 8 bases. CDR3 length equals 13 residues. CDR3 in amino acids: CASSSGHSYEQYF. The CDR3 DNA sequence: TGTGCCAGCAGCTCGGGCCATTCCTACGAGCAGTACTTC. Drawing the rest from reference TRBV11-2 and TRBJ2-7, the complete variable domain is EAGVAQSPRYKIIEKRQSVAFWCNPISGHATLYWYQQILGQGPKLLIQFQNNGVVDDSQLPKDRFSAERLKGVDSTLKIQPAKLEDSAVYLCASSSGHSYEQYFGPGTRLTVT.